A single sample is the source of the 14 T cell receptor beta chains below, sequenced in a study of T cell clonality in common variable immunodeficiency. General study findings and limits: In common variable immunodeficiency, TCR beta chains reportedly carried fewer deletions and N-nucleotide insertions.

TCRdb keeps only in-frame clones here, not all; method: immunoSEQ multiplex PCR. The data show some 10,000 clones, with none appearing a single time. Antigen specificity for these receptors is unknown. The sample consisted of peripheral blood mononuclear cells. The source of these receptors is a human donor with common variable immunodeficiency.

With regard to this clone: The CDR3 end is not reached by the read, which stops 3 residues before it; the germline J gene fills it in. This chain uses TRBV18 with TRBJ2-7; 11 nucleotides match TRBD2. The V segment lost 6 bases and the J segment 0 bases; nucleotides outside the gene matches: 1. The CDR3 is made up of 14 amino acids. The V gene's germline CDR1 is KGHSH and CDR2 LQKENI. The CDR3 protein is CASSTSGVSYEQYF. The sequenced part of the CDR3 DNA is TGTGCCAGCTCGACTAGCGGGGTCTCCTACGAG.

By share, this clone ranks as medium-sized. The read falls 3 residues short of the CDR3 end, and the missing part is taken from the germline J gene. This chain links TRBV5-1 with TRBJ2-3, with 12 nucleotides matching TRBD1. CDR1 and CDR2 (germline): SGHRS, YFSETQ. The CDR3 is 16 residues long. V dropped 0 bases and J dropped 4; count of bases not matched to a gene: 3. The sequenced CDR3 bases are TGCGCCAGCAGCTTGGGGGGACAGGGGGCATCAGATACG. This encodes CASSLGGQGASDT. In full, the CDR3 reads CASSLGGQGASDTQYF.

To note about this clone: The sequenced fragment ends 3 residues before the CDR3 boundary, so the rest is inferred from the germline J gene. The rearrangement joins TRBV7-3 to TRBJ2-3, with D hard to call. Germline V gene sequence: CDR1 SGHTA, CDR2 FQGTGA. The CDR3 consists of 13 residues. The germline V and J ends were trimmed by 5 bases and 4 bases, with 10 bases remaining between them. CDR3 loop: CASSLRRADTQYF. The sequenced CDR3 bases are TGTGCCAGCAGCCTACGCCGGGCAGATACG.

In its sample, this clone was seen a few times. The CDR3 end lies 3 residues beyond the end of the read and is filled in from the germline J gene. The chain links TRBV2 to TRBJ1-2; D unresolved. Per germline, CDR1 SNHLY and CDR2 FYNNEI. CDR3 length: 12 amino acids. V lost 8 bases, J lost 0 bases, and 7 bases lay in between. The CDR3 DNA, read in part, is TGTGCCAGCTCGCGGACTAACTATGGC. Translating gives CASSRTNYG. In full, the CDR3 is CASSRTNYGYTF.

A note on this clone: The read gets to within 3 residues of the CDR3 end, and the germline J gene fills in the rest. The chain is built from TRBV6-1 and TRBJ1-1, with a weak D call TRBD1 (5 bases). Germline assignment: CDR1 MNHNS and CDR2 SASEGT. The CDR3 length is 14 residues. The CDR3 DNA, read in part, is TGTGCCAGCAGTGAGGCCTTCAGGGAGAGAGGA. Its protein is CASSEAFRERG. From start to end, the CDR3 is CASSEAFRERGAFF.

This clone was picked up a small number of times. The CDR3 end lies 3 residues beyond the end of the read and is filled in from the germline J gene. The chain joins TRBV7-2 to TRBJ2-1; TRBD1 agrees at 7 bases. From germline, CDR1 is SGHTA and CDR2 FQGNSA. This CDR3 is built from 15 residues. Trimming cost V 2 bases and J 7 bases; bases outside gene matches: 8. The CDR3 loop is CASSLLRGLSNEQFF. CDR3 DNA, as far as it was read: TGTGCCAGCAGCTTACTCAGGGGGTTGTCGAATGAG.

As for this clone: The read falls 3 residues short of the CDR3 end, and the missing part is taken from the germline J gene. The gene calls are TRBV20-1 and TRBJ2-1; tentatively, D is TRBD1 or TRBD2 (6 bases each). The germline gives CDR1 DFQATT, CDR2 SNEGSKA (reference sequence). CDR3 size: 14 residues. V was clipped by 3 bases and J by 3 bases, with 12 bases between them. The covered CDR3 bases are TGCAGTGCTAGGGAGGGGGAAGTCTACAATGAG. Translation gives CSAREGEVYNE. In full, the CDR3 is CSAREGEVYNEQFF.

There are a few counts of this clone. Other DNA sequences in this specimen translate into the identical CDR3. The CDR3 sequence is CASSTFRTGPNEQFF. The CDR3 bases that were read are TGTGCCAGCAGCACGTTCCGGACAGGACCGAATGAG. The chain is built from TRBV7-9 and TRBJ2-1, with TRBD1 matching over 7 bases. The sequence runs out 3 residues before the end of the CDR3; the remainder is reconstructed from the germline J gene. The germline CDR1 and CDR2 sequences are SEHNR and FQNEAQ (reference sequence). The CDR3 extends over 15 amino acids. V was clipped by 5 bases and J by 7 bases; unmatched bases: 11.

On this clone itself: The missing CDR3 end, 3 residues past where the read stops, is filled in from the germline J gene. This chain joins TRBV5-6 and TRBJ2-7; TRBD2 is a possible D gene (6 bases). With 2 bases removed from V and 6 bases from J, the gap between germline ends came to 15 bases. The CDR3 spans 14 residues. Germline assignment: CDR1 SGHDT and CDR2 YYEEEE. The part of the CDR3 DNA that was read is TGTGCCAGCAGCTTCCGCGGGGTTGGAGGCGAG. It is translated as CASSFRGVGGE. Given in full, the CDR3 is CASSFRGVGGEQYF.

This clone was counted only a few times. The read comes to an end 3 residues before the CDR3 does, leaving the germline J gene to fill in the end. This chain connects TRBV29-1 to TRBJ2-1; the match to TRBD2 covers 9 bases. CDR3 size: 17 residues. CDR1 is SQVTM, CDR2 ANQGSEA, per germline. V dropped 3 bases and J dropped 3; count of bases not matched to a gene: 12. CDR3 in amino acids: CSVEAGGSFWDYNEQFF. The DNA read from the CDR3 is TGCAGCGTTGAGGCGGGAGGGTCCTTTTGGGACTACAATGAG.

As concerns this clone: Read sequence stops 3 residues before the CDR3 end, and the germline J gene provides the missing end. This chain connects TRBV7-2 to TRBJ1-3, with D tentatively TRBD1 (5 bases). CDR3 size: 15 residues. Germline CDR1 and CDR2: SGHTA and FQGNSA. Trimming took off 2 bases at V and 2 bases at J, with 10 bases between the two ends. Incomplete CDR3 DNA: TGTGCCAGCAGCTTAAGGGGTGGGACTGGAAACACC. Protein: CASSLRGGTGNT. The entire CDR3 sequence reads CASSLRGGTGNTIYF. The complete variable domain, with remaining parts taken from reference TRBV7-2 and TRBJ1-3, reads GAGVSQSPSNKVTEKGKDVELRCDPISGHTALYWYRQSLGQGLEFLIYFQGNSAPDKSGLPSDRFSAERTGGSVSTLTIQRTQQEDSAVYLCASSLRGGTGNTIYFGEGSWLTVV.

This clone was seen a handful of times. Read data end 3 residues before the CDR3 end; the end is taken from the germline J gene. The chain is built from TRBV29-1 and TRBJ2-3; the match to TRBD2 covers 7 bases. Unmatched junction bases numbered 8, after V lost 4 bases and J lost 4 bases. There are 14 residues in the CDR3. From germline, CDR1 is SQVTM and CDR2 ANQGSEA. The sequenced part of the CDR3 DNA is TGCAGCGTTGTAGGCGGGAGTCTCTCAGATACG. This gives the protein CSVVGGSLSDT. The full CDR3 protein is CSVVGGSLSDTQYF.

This clone occurred a few times. From the germline J gene comes the end of the CDR3, since the read stops 3 residues before it. The chain couples TRBV2 to TRBJ2-1; 9 nucleotides match TRBD1. Germline assignment: CDR1 SNHLY and CDR2 FYNNEI. V gave up 8 bases and J gave up 4 bases; unmatched junction bases: 3. This CDR3 region has 13 residues. CDR3 DNA (partial): TGTGCCAGCCGGGACAGGGCTTACAATGAG. Translation gives CASRDRAYNE. The entire CDR3 is CASRDRAYNEQFF.

This clone has only a few counts. The sequence runs out 3 residues before the end of the CDR3; the remainder is reconstructed from the germline J gene. V and J are TRBV19 and TRBJ1-2; a weak D match, TRBD1 (6 bases). CDR3 length: 15 residues. In germline, CDR1 is LNHDA, CDR2 SQIVND (reference sequence). The V and J ends lost 5 bases and 0 bases respectively, with 13 bases between them. The CDR3 here is CASSRRTDANYGYTF. The CDR3 bases that were read are TGTGCCAGTAGTCGTAGGACAGATGCTAACTATGGC.